Listed here is a single TCR beta chain. As yet, its antigen is unknown. The blood sample was taken during the colonoscopy visit. The CDR3 sequence is 14 residues long. Germline V CDR1 and CDR2: SGHAT, FQNNGV. V lost 6 bases and J lost 1, with 12 bases in between. The data are from a study of pediatric ulcerative colitis. Findings and caveats of the study: Rectal repertoires separated controls, mild-moderate and acute severe colitis. Total lymphocyte DNA, not sorted subsets, was the template.

Measured with immunoSEQ multiplex PCR; TCRdb has only the in-frame clones, and not every one. The sample records fewer than 40,000 clones, around four fifths being singletons. This TCR derives from a girl under 18 with moderate ulcerative colitis. The chain combines TRBV11-2 with TRBJ1-1, with D uncertain. The sample comprised blood. The CDR3 reads CASRSSPPNTEAFF. The CDR3 nucleotides are TGTGCCAGCAGGTCTTCCCCCCCGAACACTGAAGCTTTCTTT. Variable domain in full (rest from reference TRBV11-2 and TRBJ1-1): EAGVAQSPRYKIIEKRQSVAFWCNPISGHATLYWYQQILGQGPKLLIQFQNNGVVDDSQLPKDRFSAERLKGVDSTLKIQPAKLEDSAVYLCASRSSPPNTEAFFGQGTRLTVV.